This T cell receptor (beta chain) was documented in a study of OX40 agonist ivuxolimab in advanced cancers. In terms of the full investigation: The costimulatory receptor OX40 (CD134) was targeted by ivuxolimab, a fully human IgG2 agonistic monoclonal antibody. The paper reports the monotherapy dose-escalation portion (N of about 50 patients) of the phase I ivuxolimab trial. In the dose-escalation cohort, more than 75% of patients were male, and the mean age was around 60 years, with a range of roughly 20 to 85. Intravenous ivuxolimab was administered to patients every 2 weeks at six dose levels: 0.01, 0.1, 0.3, 1.5, 3 and 10 mg/kg. Of the 50 to 55 dose-escalation patients, hepatocellular carcinoma was present in around 19, melanoma in around 15, renal cell carcinoma in 9 and head and neck cancer in 9. Patients were allowed to have had prior anti-PD-1, anti-PD-L1 or anti-CTLA-4 therapy, and approximately 40% of the dose-escalation patients had previously received checkpoint inhibitors. Partial responses occurred in three dose-escalation patients, of whom one had hepatocellular carcinoma and two had cutaneous melanoma. Peripheral TCRbeta sequencing aimed to test whether ivuxolimab altered TCR sequence diversity and caused clonal T-cell expansion.

Genomic DNA was extracted from sorted cells for sequencing of the TCRbeta CDR3 region. TCRbeta CDR3 regions were sequenced using the immunoSEQ Assay. Not all clones reach the TCRdb copy of this immuneACCESS table, which keeps in-frame sequences only. Checked studies attribute under half of the gap to unresolved V genes and leave the rest unexplained. Counted in this sample were tens of thousands of clones; approximately 86% of them appeared once. About 13% of the sample is taken by the ten largest. Worth noting for this clone: Its antigen is unknown. Base qualities were left out, and no much larger clone turns up one base away.

The germline V gene yields SGDLS for CDR1 and YYNGEE for CDR2. From the cysteine through the phenylalanine, the CDR3 covers 18 amino acids. The DNA shown is the 54-base CDR3, in frame from base 1. V was cut back by 2 bases and J by 8 bases, leaving a gap of 25 bases between them. What the study reported, not specific to this receptor: The antigen specificity of the peripheral T cells that underwent clonal expansion was not determined. At doses of 0.1 to 3.0 mg/kg, clonal expansion of both CD4+ and CD8+ blood T cells was observed from baseline to week 6. Partial responders in the 0.1-3.0 mg/kg groups had among the lowest normalized peripheral clonal expansion, especially among CD8+ T cells. After ivuxolimab, more expanded clones were found on average in CD8+ T cells than in CD4+ T cells. Low levels of normalized T-cell clonal expansion were also seen in some nonresponding patients.

The trial excluded patients who had a history of autoimmune disease or were on systemic immunosuppression. Peripheral blood for TCR sequencing was collected from all dose cohorts at baseline, on cycle 4 day 1, and on cycle 7 day 1. The samples were taken from a phase I, first-in-human, multicenter, open-label dose-escalation trial of ivuxolimab. Adults with locally advanced or metastatic head and neck squamous cell, hepatocellular, melanoma or renal cell carcinoma were enrolled in the trial. CD4+ and CD8+ T cells were sorted separately from peripheral blood before TCR sequencing. The TCR was taken from an adult with an advanced solid tumor such as melanoma, head and neck, liver or kidney cancer. Specimen: CD4+ or CD8+ T cells sorted from blood, collected in a trial of the OX40 agonist ivuxolimab. This chain is built from TRBV9 and TRBJ2-2; TRBD2 is a possible D gene, resting on 7 matching bases. Here is the DNA: TGTGCCAGCAGCGTCAGTCACGCGGGGGCTCCGGACAGAGGGGAGCTGTTTTTT. Its translation reads: CASSVSHAGAPDRGELFF.